This T cell receptor beta chain was recovered during a study of a mutant IDH1 vaccine in newly diagnosed glioma. Study-wide context: Before enrollment, patients got radiotherapy alone, temozolomide alone, or mostly the combination. Overall study results and limits: Vaccine-induced immune responses were detected in roughly 92% of patients. Variations in leading peripheral T cell clonotypes appeared to have no connection with pseudoprogression.

Clones were read by immunoSEQ multiplex PCR, and TCRdb kept only the in-frame ones, dropping some. The sample records under 90,000 clones, about four fifths being singletons. A remark on this clone: The antigen remains unidentified.

CDR1 is SGHNT and CDR2 is YENEEA in the germline V gene. The V segment lost 5 bases and the J segment 10 bases; nucleotides outside the gene matches: 6. This CDR3 region has 15 residues. Indicated time point: baseline, week 1 (first vaccination visit). Treatment specified: pre-vaccination baseline after standard-of-care therapy. New IDH1-mutant, ATRX-lost WHO grade 3 or 4 astrocytomas occurred in donors. The source is a man over 45 with glioma. The chain has TRBV11-3 and TRBJ2-1; 15 nucleotides align to TRBD2. The starting material was PBMCs, obtained from a glioma patient treated with radiotherapy, temozolomide or both. CDR3 nucleotide sequence: TGTGCCAGCAGCCCGGGGACTAGCGGGGGGAGGGAGCAGTTCTTC. Its protein is CASSPGTSGGREQFF.